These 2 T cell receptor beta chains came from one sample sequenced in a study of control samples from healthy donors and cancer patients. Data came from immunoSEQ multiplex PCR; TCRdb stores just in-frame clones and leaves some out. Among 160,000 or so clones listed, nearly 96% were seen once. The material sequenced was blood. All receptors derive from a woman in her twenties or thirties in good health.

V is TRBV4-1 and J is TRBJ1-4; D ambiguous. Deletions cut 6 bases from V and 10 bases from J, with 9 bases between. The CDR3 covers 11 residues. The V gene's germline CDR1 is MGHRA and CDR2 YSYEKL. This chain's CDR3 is CASRSGGKLFF. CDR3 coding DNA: TGCGCCAGCAGATCTGGCGGAAAACTGTTTTTT.

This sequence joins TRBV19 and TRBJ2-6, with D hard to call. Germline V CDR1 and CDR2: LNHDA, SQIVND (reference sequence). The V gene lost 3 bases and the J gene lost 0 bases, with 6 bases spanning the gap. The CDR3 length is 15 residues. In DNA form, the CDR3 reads TGTGCCAGTAGTATGTACCTCTCTGGGGCCAACGTCCTGACTTTC. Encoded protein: CASSMYLSGANVLTF.